The 2 T cell receptor beta chains below all came from one sample that was sequenced in a study of blood T cell repertoires in COVID-19. Libraries were prepared by immunoSEQ multiplex PCR; TCRdb keeps only in-frame clonotypes and omits some of them. The table has roughly 320,000 clones, 70% to 90% seen once; the top ten hold roughly 7.8%. The sequencing input was peripheral blood. The receptors were sampled from a human donor in a cohort sampled during active COVID-19.

This rearrangement joins TRBV5-1 to TRBJ2-4; no clear D. The CDR3 covers 16 residues. The V and J ends lost 2 bases and 0 bases respectively, with 12 bases between them. CDR1 is SGHRS and CDR2 is YFSETQ in the germline V gene. The CDR3 here is CASSFRGTLAKNIQYF. In nucleotides, the CDR3 is TGCGCCAGCAGCTTCCGCGGTACCCTAGCCAAAAACATTCAGTACTTC.

J is TRBJ1-2 and V is TRBV5-1; D possibly corresponds to TRBD1 (5 bases). This CDR3 is built from 13 residues. V lost 2 bases and J 3 bases, leaving 8 bases between the germline ends. Germline CDR1 and CDR2: SGHRS and YFSETQ. CDR3 DNA: TGCGCCAGCAGCTTCGACAGCTACTATGGCTACACCTTC. Its protein is CASSFDSYYGYTF.